This TCR beta chain was found in a study of control samples from healthy donors and cancer patients. The germline CDR1 and CDR2 sequences are SGHDT and YYEEEE. The CDR3 consists of 12 residues. The V and J ends lost 5 bases and 4 bases respectively, with 6 bases between them. Libraries were prepared by immunoSEQ multiplex PCR; TCRdb keeps only in-frame clonotypes and omits some of them. The sample has some 80,000 clones, about 90% seen once. This chain links TRBV5-6 with TRBJ2-2; D is ambiguous. This TCR was sampled from a woman aged 55-70 years with head and neck cancer. The specimen was PBMCs. The CDR3 DNA follows: TGTGCCAGCAGAAGCGCCACCGGGGAGCTGTTTTTT. Its translation is CASRSATGELFF.